This TCR beta chain appears in the sequencing data of a study of regulatory T cells in long-lasting Graves disease. In this sample, this clonotype turned up a few times. Specified time point: persistent/refractory GD, antithyroid drugs over 5 years with positive TRAb. The authors made the TCR library using RNA they extracted from PBMCs. Building the TCR beta libraries relied on iRepertoire HTBI primers, and CDR3 regions underwent Arm-PCR. Each CDR3 protein gets one entry after TCRdb re-called the multiplex PCR reads with MiXCR. The repertoire consists of about 340,000 distinct CDR3 sequences, with 20% occurring once and the leading ten covering just under 30%. Trimming cost V 4 bases and J 6 bases, with 11 bases left between them. CDR3 length: 12 amino acids. The germline V gene has CDR1 SGHDT and CDR2 YYEEEE.

This sample comprised peripheral blood mononuclear cells (PBMCs), obtained when the disease was refractory, from a patient treated with antithyroid drugs. V usage is TRBV5-6 and J usage is TRBJ2-7; D remains unclear. The sequence was collected from a female donor with Graves disease. CDR3 amino acids: CASSTVRSEQYF. The CDR3 region has the DNA TGTGCCAGCAGCACCGTTCGGAGCGAGCAGTACTTC. Filled out from reference TRBV5-6 and TRBJ2-7, the complete variable domain reads DAGVTQSPTHLIKTRGQQVTLRCSPKSGHDTVSWYQQALGQGPQFIFQYYEEEERQRGNFPDRFSGHQFPNYSSELNVNALLLGDSALYLCASSTVRSEQYFGPGTRLTVT.